The text below deals with one TCR beta chain. This specimen belongs to a study of regulatory T cells in long-lasting Graves disease. The V end lost 5 bases, the J end lost 2 bases, and 12 bases lay between the germline ends. Germline assignment: CDR1 SGHTA and CDR2 FQGNSA. The CDR3 is 14 residues long. Time point denoted: persistent/refractory GD, antithyroid drugs over 5 years with positive TRAb. PBMC RNA served as the TCR library source. Graves' disease was diagnosed by American Thyroid Association guidelines. To make TCR beta libraries, researchers used iRepertoire HTBI primers and Arm-PCR of CDR3 regions. Original methodology: The samples yielded fewer than 75 TRBV and roughly 13 TRBJ segments. One entry per CDR3 protein, called by TCRdb with MiXCR from the multiplex PCR reads. TCRdb, not the original authors, processed these V and J calls. The table shows about 290,000 distinct CDR3 sequences, with approximately 20% occurring only once.

The chain carries TRBV7-2 and TRBJ2-5; maybe TRBD1 (5 bases). The sequenced sample was peripheral blood mononuclear cells (PBMCs), obtained when the disease was refractory, from a patient treated with antithyroid drugs. The receptor's source is a female donor with Graves disease. The CDR3, as DNA: TGTGCCAGCAGCCTACAAAAGGGGCAAGAGACCCAGTACTTC. As protein: CASSLQKGQETQYF.